Listed below are T cell receptor beta chains from one sample, sequenced in a study of T cells expressing NK-cell markers. TCRdb processed the 5' RACE reads again and assigns one entry to each CDR3 protein, with no DNA. In all, the sample yields about 390,000 distinct CDR3 sequences. Sequencing was carried out using blood T cells: a sorted CD56 or NKG2C T cell subset, CD4+ or CD8+ T cells, or bulk PBMC T cells (not recorded which). These receptors originate from a woman aged 50 to 60 in good health. Both conserved end residues are part of each CDR3.

>TRBJ2-1|TRBV7-9
CASRRAGLAGYNEQFF
>TRBJ2-3|TRBV5-1
CASSLDGIWTDTQYF
>TRBJ2-3|TRBV20-1
CSASETSGGPRYF
>TRBJ2-2|TRBV9
CASSADPSRDTGELFF
>TRBJ2-7|TRBV5-6
CASSLLAGNGEQYF
>TRBJ2-3|TRBV2
CASRFSTDTQYF
>TRBJ2-7|TRBV6-1
CASRLRTGLTYEQYF
>TRBJ1-3|TRBV19
CASTLIGQSGNTIYF
>TRBJ2-3|TRBV2
CASSPRTSGHTDTQYF
>TRBJ2-2|TRBV5-1
CASSLRSSGSANTGELFF
>TRBJ2-5|TRBV12-3/TRBV12-4
CASSLRPGRETQYF
>TRBJ2-3|TRBV20-1
CSARSSEATSFTDTQYF
>TRBJ2-3|TRBV5-6
CASSRRVDTQYF
>TRBJ2-3|TRBV29-1
CSVEGHNSADTQYF
>TRBJ2-2|TRBV5-1
CASSLVPAVNTGELFF
>TRBJ2-1|TRBV5-1
CASSHDLVGGKWNEQFF
>TRBJ2-5|TRBV15
CATTKSKDRGETQYF
>TRBJ1-5|TRBV25-1
CASSGDHSNQPQHF